This TCR beta chain appears in the sequencing data of a study of CD8 T cells in ankylosing spondylitis. The study's findings and limits: Clones linked with disease were CD8+ and fairly uncommon in the peripheral blood. Characteristic of ankylosing spondylitis blood, it appeared, was a TCR beta motif comprising fewer than 10 highly homologous variants. Disease-linked clones were reportedly significantly enriched in matched ankylosing spondylitis synovial fluid.

Libraries of TCR beta came from quantitative 5'-RACE with molecular barcodes. TCRdb re-called the 5' RACE reads with MiXCR, one entry per CDR3 protein. The data contain 130,000 or so distinct CDR3 sequences, over 6% of them singletons. A remark on this clonotype: Antigen: not known. A much larger clone is a single base away; this may be a read error. The conserved phenylalanine or tryptophan is not found at the CDR3 terminus, so this likely reflects a read error.

Trimming removed 3 bases from V and 1 base from J, with 12 bases in between. There are 15 residues in the CDR3. Germline V gene lookup returns CDR1 SGHTA and CDR2 FQGNSA. V usage is TRBV7-2 and J usage is TRBJ1-2, with D perhaps matching TRBD1 (5 bases). The TCR sequence derives from a male donor with ankylosing spondylitis or in good health (not recorded which). Sequencing was performed on blood, either unsorted or a sorted T cell fraction (not recorded which). In DNA, the CDR3 is TGTGCCAGCAGCTTTAGGGGCAGGGATAACTATGGCTACACCTCC. It specifies CASSFRGRDNYGYTS.